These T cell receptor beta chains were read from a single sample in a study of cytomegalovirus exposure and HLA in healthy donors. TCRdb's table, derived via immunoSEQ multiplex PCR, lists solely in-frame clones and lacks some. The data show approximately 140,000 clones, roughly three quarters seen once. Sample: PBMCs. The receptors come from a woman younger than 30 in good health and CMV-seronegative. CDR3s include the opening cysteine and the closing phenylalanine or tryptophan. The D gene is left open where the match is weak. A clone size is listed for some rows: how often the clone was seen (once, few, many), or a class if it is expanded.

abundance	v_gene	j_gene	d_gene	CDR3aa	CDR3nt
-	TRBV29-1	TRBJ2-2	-	CSVERVGTGELFF	TGCAGCGTTGAGAGGGTTGGCACCGGGGAGCTGTTTTTT
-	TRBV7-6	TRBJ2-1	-	CASSLAGYGFSYNEQFF	TGTGCCAGCAGCTTGGCCGGGTATGGATTCTCCTACAATGAGCAGTTCTTC
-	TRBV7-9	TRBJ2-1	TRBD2	CASSWTSGNRYNEQFF	TGTGCCAGCAGCTGGACTAGCGGGAACAGATACAATGAGCAGTTCTTC
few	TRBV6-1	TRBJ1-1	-	CASSAQGTMNTEAFF	TGTGCCAGCAGTGCGCAGGGGACCATGAACACTGAAGCTTTCTTT
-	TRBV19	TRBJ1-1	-	CASSIGGEAFF	TGTGCCAGTAGTATAGGCGGTGAAGCTTTCTTT
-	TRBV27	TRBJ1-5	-	CASSQGGQPQHF	TGTGCCAGCAGTCAGGGTGGTCAGCCCCAGCATTTT
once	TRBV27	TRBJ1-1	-	CASSLFGGAGYTEAFF	TGTGCCAGCAGTTTATTCGGTGGGGCGGGATACACTGAAGCTTTCTTT
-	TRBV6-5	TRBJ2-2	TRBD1	CASSYSSTGVTGELFF	TGTGCCAGCAGTTACTCGAGTACAGGGGTGACCGGGGAGCTGTTTTTT
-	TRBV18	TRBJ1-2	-	CASSPNPGVETDGYTF	TGTGCCAGCTCACCGAATCCAGGGGTTGAAACGGATGGCTACACCTTC
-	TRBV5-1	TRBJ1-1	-	CASSLTTRGSEAFF	TGCGCCAGCAGCTTGACTACTAGGGGGTCTGAAGCTTTCTTT
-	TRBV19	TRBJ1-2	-	CASRTANYGYTF	TGTGCCAGTAGGACAGCTAACTATGGCTACACCTTC
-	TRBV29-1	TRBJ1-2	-	CSVLPSADYGYTF	TGCAGCGTCCTACCTAGCGCCGACTATGGCTACACCTTC
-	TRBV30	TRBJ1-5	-	CAWSFTEDQPQHF	TGTGCCTGGAGCTTCACTGAGGATCAGCCCCAGCATTTT
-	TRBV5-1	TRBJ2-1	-	CASSFGRSSYNEQFF	TGCGCCAGCAGCTTTGGCCGGAGCTCCTACAATGAGCAGTTCTTC
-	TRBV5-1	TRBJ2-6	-	CASNLGTGDTHSGANVLTF	TGCGCCAGCAACTTGGGAACAGGCGATACCCACTCTGGGGCCAACGTCCTGACTTTC
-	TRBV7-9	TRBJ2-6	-	CASSFSRGSGANVLTF	TGTGCCAGCAGCTTTTCCAGGGGTTCTGGGGCCAACGTCCTGACTTTC
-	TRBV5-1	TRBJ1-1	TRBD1	CASTGQGITEAFF	TGCGCCAGCACGGGACAGGGGATCACTGAAGCTTTCTTT